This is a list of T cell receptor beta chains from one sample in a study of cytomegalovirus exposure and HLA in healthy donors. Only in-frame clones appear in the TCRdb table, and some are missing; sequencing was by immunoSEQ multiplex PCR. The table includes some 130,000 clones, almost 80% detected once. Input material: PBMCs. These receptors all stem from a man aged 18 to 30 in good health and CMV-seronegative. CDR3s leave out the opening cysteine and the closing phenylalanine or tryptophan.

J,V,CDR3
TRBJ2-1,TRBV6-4,ASSPDRGRNNEQF
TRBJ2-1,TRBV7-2,ASSPWTSGGNEQF
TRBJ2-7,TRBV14,ASSLPGERNEQY
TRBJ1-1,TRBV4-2,ASSQDLLSGVNTEAF
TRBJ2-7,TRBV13,ASSAPGQHSYEQY
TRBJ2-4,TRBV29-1,SVGFGDIQY
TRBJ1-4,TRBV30,AWSVTATNEKLF
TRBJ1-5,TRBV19,ASNIRGQGNQPQH
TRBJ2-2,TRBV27,ASRRGFNTGELF
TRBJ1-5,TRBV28,ASRGAGDAQPQH
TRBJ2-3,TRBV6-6,ASSGDRFNTDTQY
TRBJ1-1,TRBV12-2,ASRLVTVTEAF
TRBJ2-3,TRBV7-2,ASSFSGPGSLGADTQY
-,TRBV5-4,ASSRDNSYEQY
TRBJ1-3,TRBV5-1,ASSKDRDSGNTIY
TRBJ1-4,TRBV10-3,AISESSSRGAPNEKLF
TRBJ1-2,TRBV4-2,ASSEEGRGHGYT
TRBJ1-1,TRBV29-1,SVGGQGNPEAF
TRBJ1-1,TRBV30,AFGNTEAF
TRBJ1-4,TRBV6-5,ASSSSPDTTNEKLF
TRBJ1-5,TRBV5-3,ARSAYYQPQH
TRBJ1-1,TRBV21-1,ASSKGDYRGEAF
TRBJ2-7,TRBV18,ASSPQQGNEQY
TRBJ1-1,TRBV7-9,ASSGQWNTEAF
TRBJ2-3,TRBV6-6,ASSYIVDTQY
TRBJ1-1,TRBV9,ASSQGRGNTEAF
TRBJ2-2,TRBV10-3,AINVGQGAPHRELF
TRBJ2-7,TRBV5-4,ASSRYEGAYEQY
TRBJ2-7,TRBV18,ASSPTGISEQY
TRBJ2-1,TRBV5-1,ASSWPEAGLSYNEQF
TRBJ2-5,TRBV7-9,ASSLVTGTETQY
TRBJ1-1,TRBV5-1,ASSVSPPAGEAF
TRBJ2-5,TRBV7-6,ASSSSRQSQETQY
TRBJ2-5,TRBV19,ASSGEGAGETQY
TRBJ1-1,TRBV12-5,ASGLGWDSRGRNTEAF
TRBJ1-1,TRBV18,ASSHSGTGANTEAF
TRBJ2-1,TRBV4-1,ASSQASGDEQF
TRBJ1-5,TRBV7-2,ASSSQGKSNQPQH
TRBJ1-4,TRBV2,ASSVGDSTTNEKLF
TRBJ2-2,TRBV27,ASSLYSGSHPGELF
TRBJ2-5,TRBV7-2,ASSLVPAQETQY
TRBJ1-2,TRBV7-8,ASSLIGIPGGYT
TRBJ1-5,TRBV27,ASSDRFNQPQH
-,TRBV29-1,SVTVLNLYEQY
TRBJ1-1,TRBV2,ASTTQGNTEAF
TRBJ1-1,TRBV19,ASRAGAAEAF
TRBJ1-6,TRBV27,ASSLSQGGSNSPLH
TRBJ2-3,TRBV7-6,ASSPRPGLAVGTDTQY
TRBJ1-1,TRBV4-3,ASSASTQGWAF
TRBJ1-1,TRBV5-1,ASSSGQDGTEAF
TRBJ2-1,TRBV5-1,ASSLVPWESEQF
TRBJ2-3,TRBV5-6,ASSFGGIRTDTQY
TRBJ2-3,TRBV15,ATSRDPGGRPPTDTQY
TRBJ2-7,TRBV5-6,ASSLTRVGEQY
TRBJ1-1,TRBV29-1,SVVVGGWSEAF
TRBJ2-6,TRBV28,ASSPAGISSGANVLT
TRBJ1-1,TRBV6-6,ASSNRGLSTEAF
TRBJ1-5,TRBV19,ASSIGGNQPQH
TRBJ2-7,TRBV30,AWSVPGQGVYEQY